This TCR beta chain was captured by sequencing in a study of blood T cell repertoires in COVID-19. Study members were between roughly 18 and 89 years old and lived in 20 to 30 US regions. CDR1 and CDR2 from the germline V gene are LNHDA and SQIVND (reference sequence). Trimming took 5 bases from V and 3 from J, leaving 8 bases between them. The CDR3 is made up of 13 amino acids. This table comes from immunoSEQ multiplex PCR, and its TCRdb copy is limited to in-frame clones, with some not included. Of roughly 500,000 clones detected, 70% to 90% appear once; the ten largest clones hold roughly 1.9%. The chain recombines TRBV19 with TRBJ2-1; perhaps TRBD2 as D (5 bases). The sequencing input was PBMCs or T cells enriched from blood (not recorded which). The receptor was isolated from a middle-aged woman who had recovered from COVID-19. DNA for the CDR3: TGTGCCAGTAGTGGACTTAGCTACAATGAGCAGTTCTTC. Its translation: CASSGLSYNEQFF.